The 12 T cell receptor beta chains given below trace back to one sample, sequenced in a study of graft-versus-host responses after intestinal transplantation. Only in-frame clones appear in the TCRdb table, and some are missing; sequencing was by immunoSEQ multiplex PCR. The sample holds some 86,000 clones, about nine tenths seen once. For these receptors, no antigen is known. Sequenced material: unstimulated CD4+ T cells sorted from spleen or lymph node cells, taken before intestinal transplant. Receptors were obtained from a human donor who received an intestinal transplant.

The rearrangement uses TRBV5-1 and TRBJ2-5; 11 bases match TRBD2. Germline CDR1 reads SGHRS; CDR2 reads YFSETQ. CDR3 length equals 15 residues. Trimming removed 5 bases from V and 5 bases from J; junction bases left unmatched: 8. The CDR3 is CASRTSGVIGETQYF. CDR3 coding DNA: TGCGCCAGCAGGACTAGCGGGGTCATAGGGGAGACCCAGTACTTC.

V is TRBV7-9 and J is TRBJ1-1, with D possibly being TRBD1 (6 bases). The V gene lost 1 base and the J gene lost 0 bases, with 12 bases spanning the gap. In germline, CDR1 is SEHNR, CDR2 FQNEAQ (reference sequence). CDR3 length: 16 amino acids. Here the CDR3 DNA reads TGTGCCAGCAGCTTAGGGGTCGGACAGATGAACACTGAAGCTTTCTTT. Its translation: CASSLGVGQMNTEAFF.

This clone was counted a single time. CDR3 nucleotide sequence: TGTGCCAGCAGCGTAAGTAGCGGTACAGATACGCAGTATTTT. Its translation: CASSVSSGTDTQYF. J is TRBJ2-3 and V is TRBV9; the D gene is possibly TRBD2 (6 bases). Trimming took off 1 base at V and 3 bases at J, with 9 bases between the two ends. CDR3 length: 14 residues. Germline V gene data show CDR1 as SGDLS and CDR2 as YYNGEE.

V is TRBV7-2 and J is TRBJ1-4; no reliable D call. The V end was cut by 4 bases, the J end by 5 bases, with 14 bases between. CDR1 and CDR2 (germline): SGHTA, FQGNSA. This CDR3 is built from 15 residues. CDR3 sequence (DNA): TGTGCCAGCAGCTCCCGGACTGGGGAGAATGAAAAACTGTTTTTT. Its translation is CASSSRTGENEKLFF.

This rearrangement joins TRBV7-6 to TRBJ2-7, with TRBD1 identical over 12 bases. Trimming took 1 base from V and 6 from J; bases not matched to a gene: 4. The CDR3 has 15 amino acids. Germline assignment: CDR1 SGHVS and CDR2 FNYEAQ. DNA for the CDR3: TGTGCCAGCAGCTTAGAGGGACAGGGGGCTTCCGAGCAGTACTTC. This translates into CASSLEGQGASEQYF.

V and J are TRBV2 and TRBJ1-5; tentative D call: TRBD1 (6 bases). The CDR3 loop spans 13 amino acids. Germline CDR1 SNHLY, CDR2 FYNNEI. Trimming cost V 3 bases and J 8 bases, with 11 bases left between them. CDR3 in DNA: TGTGCCAGCAGTGAGAGGGGGGGAGAGCCCCAGCATTTT. Translated, it gives CASSERGGEPQHF.

In this sample, this clone turned up once. The V call is TRBV20-1, the J call TRBJ2-7; TRBD1 is a possible D gene (6 bases). Trimming shortened V by 5 bases and J by 3 bases, and 8 bases separated the two germline ends. The germline V gene has CDR1 DFQATT and CDR2 SNEGSKA (reference sequence). The length of the CDR3 is 11 residues. CDR3 sequence reads: CSAAGVYEQYF. CDR3 coding DNA: TGCAGTGCTGCAGGGGTCTACGAGCAGTACTTC.

The genes are TRBV4-3 and TRBJ2-7; D perhaps matches TRBD1 (6 bases). V lost 1 base, J lost 3 bases, and 7 bases lay in between. The length of the CDR3 is 13 residues. In germline, CDR1 is LGHNA, CDR2 YSLEER. CDR3: CASSQGTDYEQYF. The CDR3 DNA sequence: TGCGCCAGCAGCCAAGGGACAGACTACGAGCAGTACTTC.

This rearrangement joins TRBV4-3 to TRBJ1-5; TRBD1 might be the D (5 bases). The CDR3 is made up of 15 amino acids. CDR1 is LGHNA, CDR2 YSLEER, per germline. Between the trimmed V and J ends, which lost 0 bases and 7 bases, there was a span of 13 bases. The DNA of the CDR3 is TGCGCCAGCAGCCAAGATTCGGGGGGGGGACAGCCCCAGCATTTT. Translation: CASSQDSGGGQPQHF.

This sequence joins TRBV19 and TRBJ2-7; D gene uncertain. The CDR3 runs 14 residues. CDR1 LNHDA and CDR2 SQIVND come from the germline V gene (reference sequence). Trimming removed 3 bases from V and 3 bases from J, with 12 bases in between. The CDR3, as DNA: TGTGCCAGTAGTATCGGTCCTGGAGACTACGAGCAGTACTTC. Protein: CASSIGPGDYEQYF.

The chain carries TRBV7-2 and TRBJ2-1; 7 bases match TRBD1. The ends lost 4 bases at V and 15 bases at J; junction bases unmatched: 9. Per the germline V gene, CDR1 is SGHTA and CDR2 is FQGNSA. The CDR3 extends over 12 amino acids. The CDR3 DNA sequence: TGTGCCAGCAGCTCTACAGGGGCGGCTCGGTTCTTC. It yields the protein CASSSTGAARFF.

The chain uses TRBV19 and TRBJ1-1, with D perhaps TRBD1 (5 bases). Trimming cost V 4 bases and J 1 base, with 22 bases left between them. CDR1 LNHDA and CDR2 SQIVND come from the germline V gene (reference sequence). CDR3 length: 18 amino acids. CDR3 DNA sequence: TGTGCCAGTAGTACTCATAAGACAGCCTTTCTCTCGAACACTGAAGCTTTCTTT. It codes for CASSTHKTAFLSNTEAFF.